The entry that follows covers one T cell receptor (beta chain) sequence. This sample is drawn from a study of T cell changes during pregnancy in multiple sclerosis. Sequencing used immunoSEQ multiplex PCR; TCRdb keeps in-frame clones, though not all of them. This table holds some 44,000 clones, nearly 90% found once. The CDR3 consists of 18 residues. V lost 3 bases to trimming and J lost 0 bases; unmatched junction nucleotides: 11. Per the germline V gene, CDR1 is SGHAT and CDR2 is FQNNGV. The material was CD4+ T cells from peripheral blood mononuclear cells, obtained after pregnancy. The clonotype comes from a female donor with multiple sclerosis, enrolled in a pregnancy study. The V call is TRBV11-2, the J call TRBJ2-1; 7 nucleotides line up with TRBD2. DNA for the CDR3: TGTGCCAGCAGCTTTGCAGGAGCGGGGTTACTCTCCTACAATGAGCAGTTCTTC. Translated, it gives CASSFAGAGLLSYNEQFF.